There are many counts of the clone carrying this TCR beta chain. What it recognizes is unknown. The entry originates in a study of T cell repertoires in cytomegalovirus infection. At the level of the study: Matching HLA type, along with CMV infection, was indicated by public TCR beta signatures.

TCRdb reanalysed the reads using MiXCR and keeps one entry per CDR3 protein. The sample shows 80,000 to 130,000 distinct CDR3 sequences, 20% to 25% of them seen only once. The study, taken as a whole, reports: Clonotypes of TCR beta that were HLA-C-restricted and CMV-specific dominated the ex vivo response. Summed frequency of public TCR beta families distinguished CMV carriers with the relevant HLA.

In germline, CDR1 is SGHTA, CDR2 FQGNSA. The CDR3 sequence is 16 residues long. The trim removed 1 base at V and 6 bases at J, leaving 5 bases unmatched. This TCR was sampled from a human donor in good health (CMV status not recorded). Some clones in this sample may be carry-over from other donors' samples. V usage is TRBV7-2 and J usage is TRBJ2-5, with TRBD2 matching 13 bases. Sample: CD8+ T cells from PBMCs. For the CDR3, the DNA is TGTGCCAGCAGCTTAGAACTAGCGGGAGGGCCGAAGACCCAGTACTTC. It translates to CASSLELAGGPKTQYF. The whole variable domain, filled in from reference TRBV7-2 and TRBJ2-5, reads GAGVSQSPSNKVTEKGKDVELRCDPISGHTALYWYRQSLGQGLEFLIYFQGNSAPDKSGLPSDRFSAERTGGSVSTLTIQRTQQEDSAVYLCASSLELAGGPKTQYFGPGTRLLVL.